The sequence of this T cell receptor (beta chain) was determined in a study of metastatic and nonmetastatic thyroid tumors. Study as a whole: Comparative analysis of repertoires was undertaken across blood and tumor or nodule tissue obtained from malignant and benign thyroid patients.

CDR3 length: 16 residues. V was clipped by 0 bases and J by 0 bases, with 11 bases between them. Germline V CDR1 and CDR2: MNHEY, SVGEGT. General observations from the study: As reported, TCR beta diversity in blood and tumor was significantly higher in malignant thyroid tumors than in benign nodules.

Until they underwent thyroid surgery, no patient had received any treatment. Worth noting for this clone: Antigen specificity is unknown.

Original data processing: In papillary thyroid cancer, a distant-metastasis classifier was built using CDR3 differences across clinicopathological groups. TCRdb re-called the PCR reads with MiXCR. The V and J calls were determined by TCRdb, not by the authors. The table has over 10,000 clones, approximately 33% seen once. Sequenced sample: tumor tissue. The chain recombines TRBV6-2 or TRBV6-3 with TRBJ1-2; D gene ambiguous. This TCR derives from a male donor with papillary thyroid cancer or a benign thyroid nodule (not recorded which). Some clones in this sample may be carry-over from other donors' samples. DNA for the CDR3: TGTGCCAGCAGTTACTCGATGACTTCAGCTAACTATGGCTACACCTTC. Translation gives CASSYSMTSANYGYTF.